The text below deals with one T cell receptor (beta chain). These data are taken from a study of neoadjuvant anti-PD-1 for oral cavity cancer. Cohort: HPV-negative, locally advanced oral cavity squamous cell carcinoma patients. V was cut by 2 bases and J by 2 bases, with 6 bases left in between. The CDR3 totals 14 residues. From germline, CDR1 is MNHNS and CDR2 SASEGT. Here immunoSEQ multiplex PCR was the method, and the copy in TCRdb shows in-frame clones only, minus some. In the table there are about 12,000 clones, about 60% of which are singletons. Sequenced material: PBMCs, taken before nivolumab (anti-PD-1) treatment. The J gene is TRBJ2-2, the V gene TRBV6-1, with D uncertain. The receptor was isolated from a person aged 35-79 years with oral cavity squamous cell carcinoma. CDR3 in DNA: TGTGCCAGCAGTGAAAGGCAAAACACCGGGGAGCTGTTTTTT. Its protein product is CASSERQNTGELFF.